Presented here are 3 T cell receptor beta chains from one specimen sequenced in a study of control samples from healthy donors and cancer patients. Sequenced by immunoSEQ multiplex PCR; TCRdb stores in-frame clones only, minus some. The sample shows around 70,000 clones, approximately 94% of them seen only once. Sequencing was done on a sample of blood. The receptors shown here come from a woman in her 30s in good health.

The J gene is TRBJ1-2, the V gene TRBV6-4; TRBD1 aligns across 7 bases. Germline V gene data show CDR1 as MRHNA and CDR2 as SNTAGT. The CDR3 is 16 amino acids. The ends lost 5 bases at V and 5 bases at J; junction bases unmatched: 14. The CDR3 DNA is TGTGCCAGCAGTAACTACCAGCAGGGGGTTAGGTATGGCTACACCTTC. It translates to CASSNYQQGVRYGYTF.

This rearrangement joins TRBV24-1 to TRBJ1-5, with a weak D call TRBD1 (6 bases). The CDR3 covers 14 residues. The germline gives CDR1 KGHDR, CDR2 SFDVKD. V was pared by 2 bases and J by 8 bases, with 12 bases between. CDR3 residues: CATSDWGTTEPQHF. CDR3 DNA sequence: TGTGCCACCAGTGATTGGGGGACAACTGAGCCCCAGCATTTT.

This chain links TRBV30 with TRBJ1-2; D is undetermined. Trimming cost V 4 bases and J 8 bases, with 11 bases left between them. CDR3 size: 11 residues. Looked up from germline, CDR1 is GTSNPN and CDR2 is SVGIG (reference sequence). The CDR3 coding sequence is TGTGCCTGGACCCCTGTGGGCGGCTACACCTTC. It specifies CAWTPVGGYTF.